This T cell receptor beta chain emerged from a study of T cell responses to AZD1222 COVID-19 vaccine. Study overall: Some second doses came at about 4 weeks and others at about 12 weeks; these were pooled.

Some clones are missing from TCRdb's copy, which holds only in-frame ones; the method was immunoSEQ multiplex PCR. The sample carries 90,000 or so clones, roughly 90% recorded once. General study results and limits: Spike-specific TCR breadth and depth both grew after two AZD1222 doses. Across the whole spike, CD4 TCRs peaked at regions 160-218 and 743-854. Donors were chiefly white British, with a greater number of females, and clonal diversity was perhaps underestimated.

With regard to this clone: Its antigen is currently unknown.

Trimming pared 5 bases from V and 2 bases from J, leaving 13 bases between. The germline V gene has CDR1 SQVTM and CDR2 ANQGSEA. CDR3 length: 13 residues. The chain employs TRBV29-1 and TRBJ2-7, with TRBD1 as a possible D gene (5 bases). Here the sequenced sample was peripheral blood, taken on day 0 of AZD1222 vaccination. This receptor was taken from an adult in good health. For the CDR3, the DNA is TGCAGCGTTCAGGGCCAAAAAACCTACGAGCAGTACTTC. Translation: CSVQGQKTYEQYF.